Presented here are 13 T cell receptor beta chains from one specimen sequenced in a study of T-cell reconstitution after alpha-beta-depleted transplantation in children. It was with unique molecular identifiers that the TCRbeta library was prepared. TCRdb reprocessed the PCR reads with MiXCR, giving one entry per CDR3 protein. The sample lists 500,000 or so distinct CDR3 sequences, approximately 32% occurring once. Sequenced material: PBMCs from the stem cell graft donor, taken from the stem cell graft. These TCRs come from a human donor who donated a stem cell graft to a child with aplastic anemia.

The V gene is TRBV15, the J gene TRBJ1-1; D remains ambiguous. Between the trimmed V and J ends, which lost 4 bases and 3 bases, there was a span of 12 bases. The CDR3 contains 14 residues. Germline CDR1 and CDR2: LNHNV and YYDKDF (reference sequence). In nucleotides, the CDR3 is TGTGCCACCAGCATAAGGGCGGACGACACTGAAGCTTTCTTT. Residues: CATSIRADDTEAFF.

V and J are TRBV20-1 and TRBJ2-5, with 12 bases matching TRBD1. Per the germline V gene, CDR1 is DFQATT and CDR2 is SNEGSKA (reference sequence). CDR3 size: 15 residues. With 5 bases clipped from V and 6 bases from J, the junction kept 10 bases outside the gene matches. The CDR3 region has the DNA TGCAGTGCTGGAACCGGGACAGGGGGCGGAAAGACCCAGTACTTC. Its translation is CSAGTGTGGGKTQYF.

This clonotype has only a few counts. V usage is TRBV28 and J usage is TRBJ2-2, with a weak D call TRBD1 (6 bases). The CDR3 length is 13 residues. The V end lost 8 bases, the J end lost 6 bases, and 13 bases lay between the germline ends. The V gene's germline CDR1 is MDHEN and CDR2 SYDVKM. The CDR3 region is CASLITGSGELFF. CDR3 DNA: TGTGCCAGCCTTATAACAGGGTCCGGGGAGCTGTTTTTT. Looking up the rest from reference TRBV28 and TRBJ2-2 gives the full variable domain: DVKVTQSSRYLVKRTGEKVFLECVQDMDHENMFWYRQDPGLGLRLIYFSYDVKMKEKGDIPEGYSVSREKKERFSLILESASTNQTSMYLCASLITGSGELFFGEGSRLTVL.

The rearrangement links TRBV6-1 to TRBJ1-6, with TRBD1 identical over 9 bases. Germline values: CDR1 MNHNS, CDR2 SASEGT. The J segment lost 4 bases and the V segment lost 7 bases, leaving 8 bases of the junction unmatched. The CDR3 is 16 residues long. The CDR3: CASTNPGTGYNSPLHF. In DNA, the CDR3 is TGTGCCAGCACAAACCCCGGGACAGGGTATAATTCACCCCTCCACTTT.

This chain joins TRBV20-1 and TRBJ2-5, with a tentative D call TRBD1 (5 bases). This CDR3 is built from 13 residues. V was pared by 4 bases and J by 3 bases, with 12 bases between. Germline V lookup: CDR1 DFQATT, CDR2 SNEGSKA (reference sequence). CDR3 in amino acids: CSAIQTEKETQYF. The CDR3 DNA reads TGCAGTGCTATTCAGACAGAAAAAGAGACCCAGTACTTC.

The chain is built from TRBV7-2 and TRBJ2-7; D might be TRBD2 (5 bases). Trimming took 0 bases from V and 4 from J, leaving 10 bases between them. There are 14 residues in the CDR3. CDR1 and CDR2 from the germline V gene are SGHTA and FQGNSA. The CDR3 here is CASSLAEGLYEQYV. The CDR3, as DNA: TGTGCCAGCAGCTTAGCTGAGGGTTTATACGAGCAGTACGTC.

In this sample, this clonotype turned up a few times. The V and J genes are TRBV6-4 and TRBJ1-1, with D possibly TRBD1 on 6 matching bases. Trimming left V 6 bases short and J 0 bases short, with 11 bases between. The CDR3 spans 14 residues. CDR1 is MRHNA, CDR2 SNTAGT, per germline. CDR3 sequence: CASRAGQMNTEAFF. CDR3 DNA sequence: TGTGCCAGCAGGGCTGGACAGATGAACACTGAAGCTTTCTTT.

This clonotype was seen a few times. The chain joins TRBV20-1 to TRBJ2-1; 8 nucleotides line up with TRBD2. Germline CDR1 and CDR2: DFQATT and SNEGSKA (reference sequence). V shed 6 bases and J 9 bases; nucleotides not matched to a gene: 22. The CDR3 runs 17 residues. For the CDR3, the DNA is TGCAGTGCAACCACTAAAGCGGGAGTATCACCCCTGCCTGAGCAGTTCTTC. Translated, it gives CSATTKAGVSPLPEQFF.

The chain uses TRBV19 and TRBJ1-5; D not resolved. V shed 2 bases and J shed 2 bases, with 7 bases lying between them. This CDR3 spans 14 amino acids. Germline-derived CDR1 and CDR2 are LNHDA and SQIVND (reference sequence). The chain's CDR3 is CASSIYLGNQPQHF. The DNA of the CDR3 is TGTGCCAGTAGTATATACCTGGGCAATCAGCCCCAGCATTTT.

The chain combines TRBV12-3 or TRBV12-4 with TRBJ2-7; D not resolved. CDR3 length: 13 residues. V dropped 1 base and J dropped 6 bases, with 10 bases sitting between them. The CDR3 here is CASSLEAISEQYF. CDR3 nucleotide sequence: TGTGCCAGCAGTTTAGAGGCTATAAGCGAGCAGTACTTC.

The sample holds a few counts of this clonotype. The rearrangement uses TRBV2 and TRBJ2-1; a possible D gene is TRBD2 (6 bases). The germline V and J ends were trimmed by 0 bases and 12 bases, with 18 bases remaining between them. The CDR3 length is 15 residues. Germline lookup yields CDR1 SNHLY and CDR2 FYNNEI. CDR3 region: CASSEAPGVLLRQFF. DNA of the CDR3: TGTGCCAGCAGTGAAGCCCCGGGGGTATTACTTCGGCAGTTCTTC.

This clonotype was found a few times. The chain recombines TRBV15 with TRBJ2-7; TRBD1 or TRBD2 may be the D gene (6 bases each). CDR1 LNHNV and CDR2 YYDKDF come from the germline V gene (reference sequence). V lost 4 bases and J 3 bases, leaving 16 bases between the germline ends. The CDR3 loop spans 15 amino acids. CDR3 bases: TGTGCCACCAGCACTAGGGGGGCAGGTTACTACGAGCAGTACGTC. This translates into CATSTRGAGYYEQYV.

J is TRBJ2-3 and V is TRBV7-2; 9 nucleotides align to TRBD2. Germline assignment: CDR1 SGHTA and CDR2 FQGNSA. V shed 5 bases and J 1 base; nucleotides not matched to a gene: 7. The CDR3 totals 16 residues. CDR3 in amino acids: CASSELAGVRTDTQYF. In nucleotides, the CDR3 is TGTGCCAGCAGCGAATTAGCGGGAGTGCGCACAGATACGCAGTATTTT.